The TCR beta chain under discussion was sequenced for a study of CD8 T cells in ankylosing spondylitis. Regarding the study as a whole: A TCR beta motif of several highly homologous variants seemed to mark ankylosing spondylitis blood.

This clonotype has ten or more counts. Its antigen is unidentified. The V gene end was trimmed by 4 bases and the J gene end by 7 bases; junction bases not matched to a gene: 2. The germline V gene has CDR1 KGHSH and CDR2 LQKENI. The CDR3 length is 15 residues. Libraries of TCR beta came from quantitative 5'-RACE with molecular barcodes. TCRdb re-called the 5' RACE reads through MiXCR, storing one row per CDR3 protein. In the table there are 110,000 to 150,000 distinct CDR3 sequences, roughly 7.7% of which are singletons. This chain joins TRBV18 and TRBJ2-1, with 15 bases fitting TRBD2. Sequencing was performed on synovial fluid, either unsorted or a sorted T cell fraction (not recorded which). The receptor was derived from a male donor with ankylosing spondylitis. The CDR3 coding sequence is TGTGCCAGCTCACGAGGGACTAGCGGGAGGAATGAGCAGTTCTTC. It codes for CASSRGTSGRNEQFF.